This T cell receptor (beta chain) was obtained from a study of blood T cell repertoires in COVID-19. Sequencing was performed with immunoSEQ multiplex PCR; in TCRdb, only in-frame clones are kept and a portion is missing. This sample yields approximately 150,000 clones, of which around 84% are seen a single time; about 7% belongs to the top ten. V lost 2 bases, J lost 5 bases, and 6 bases lay in between. CDR1 LGHNT and CDR2 FRNRAP come from the germline V gene. This CDR3 has 12 amino acids. The material sequenced was peripheral blood. The rearrangement links TRBV12-5 to TRBJ1-2, with D unresolved. This receptor was obtained from a woman in her forties or fifties in a cohort sampled during active or convalescent COVID-19. The CDR3 DNA reads as TGTGCTAGTGGTTTGTTATTATATGGCTACACCTTC. This codes for CASGLLLYGYTF.